The entry below describes one TCR beta chain. The antigen is unknown. This sample stems from a study of PD-1 blockade in classical Hodgkin lymphoma. Whole-study findings and limits: In newly diagnosed patients, baseline TCR diversity was reportedly below that of healthy donors.

TCRdb keeps only in-frame clones here, not all; method: immunoSEQ multiplex PCR. The table includes over 60,000 clones, roughly 93% detected once. Time point denoted: newly diagnosed, previously untreated cHL patient sample. This CDR3 comprises 14 residues. Trimming cost V 3 bases and J 8 bases; bases outside gene matches: 7. Germline V lookup: CDR1 ENHRY, CDR2 SYGVKD. The rearrangement joins TRBV10-3 to TRBJ1-2, with TRBD1 identical over 9 bases. This TCR came from a human donor with classical Hodgkin lymphoma. Sequencing was performed on peripheral blood mononuclear cells (PBMCs). The CDR3 reads CAISDGDRASGYTF. Written as DNA, the CDR3 is TGTGCCATCAGTGATGGGGACAGGGCTAGCGGCTACACCTTC.